This TCR beta chain was identified during a study of blood T cell repertoires in COVID-19. Study at large: Acute-phase and convalescent COVID-19 samples originated in the United States, Italy and Spain.

Per the original methods: Counts of nucleated cells, estimated from reference gene primer amplification, were obtained. Data came from immunoSEQ multiplex PCR; TCRdb stores just in-frame clones and leaves some out. Clonal size and the V and J genes are those of that table, whereas D and trimming came from the DNA. The sample lists around 230,000 clones, approximately 82% seen once, with about 15% in the top ten. Clinical history as reported by participants underpinned cohort assignment. This CDR3 has 14 amino acids. Germline assignment: CDR1 MNHEY and CDR2 SVGEGT. The V gene lost 2 bases and the J gene lost 13 bases, with 18 bases spanning the gap.

The clonotype comes from a man in his forties who had recovered from COVID-19. Sequencing input: PBMCs or T cells enriched from blood (not recorded which). The V gene is TRBV6-2 or TRBV6-3, the J gene TRBJ2-1, with D tentatively TRBD1 (5 bases). The CDR3 nucleotides read TGTGCCAGCAGTTACACCGACCTACAGGATCTCCAGTTCTTC. Its translation: CASSYTDLQDLQFF.